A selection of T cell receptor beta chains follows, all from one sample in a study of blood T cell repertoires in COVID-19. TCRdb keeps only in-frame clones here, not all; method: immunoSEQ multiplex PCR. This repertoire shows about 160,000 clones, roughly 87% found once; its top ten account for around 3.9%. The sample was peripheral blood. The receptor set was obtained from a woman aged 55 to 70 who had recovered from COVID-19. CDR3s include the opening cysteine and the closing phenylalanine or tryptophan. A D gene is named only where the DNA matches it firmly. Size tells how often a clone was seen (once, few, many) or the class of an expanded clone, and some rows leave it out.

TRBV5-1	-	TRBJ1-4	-	CASSLGGAPNEKLFF	TGCGCCAGCAGCTTGGGTGGGGCACCTAATGAAAAACTGTTTTTT
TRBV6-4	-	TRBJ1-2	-	CASSDSGQPARGYTF	TGTGCCAGCAGTGACTCGGGGCAGCCCGCAAGAGGCTACACCTTC
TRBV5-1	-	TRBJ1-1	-	CASSLPKGGGSTEAFF	TGCGCCAGCAGCTTGCCGAAAGGCGGGGGATCCACTGAAGCTTTCTTT
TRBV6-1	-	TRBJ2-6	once	CASSVYRSSGANVLTF	TGTGCCAGCAGTGTTTACAGGAGCTCTGGGGCCAACGTCCTGACTTTC
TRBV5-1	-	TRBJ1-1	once	CASSLAGGWTEAFF	TGCGCCAGCAGCTTGGCCGGAGGGTGGACTGAAGCTTTCTTT
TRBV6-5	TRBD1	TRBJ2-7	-	CASSRAGGSYEQYF	TGTGCCAGCAGTAGGGCAGGGGGCTCCTACGAGCAGTACTTC
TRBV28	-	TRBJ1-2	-	CATSGPRYGYTF	TGTGCCACTTCAGGCCCTCGCTATGGCTACACCTTC
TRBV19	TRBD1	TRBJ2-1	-	CASSIEQGAYNEQFF	TGTGCCAGTAGTATAGAACAGGGGGCCTACAATGAGCAGTTCTTC
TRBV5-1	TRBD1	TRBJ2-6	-	CASSLATTGPSGANVLTF	TGCGCCAGCAGCTTGGCCACGACAGGGCCTTCTGGGGCCAACGTCCTGACTTTC
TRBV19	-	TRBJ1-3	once	CASSMEVAGNTIYF	TGTGCCAGTAGTATGGAGGTGGCTGGAAACACCATATATTTT
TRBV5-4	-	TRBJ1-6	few	CASSLVLGVNNSPLHF	TGTGCCAGCAGCTTGGTGTTGGGCGTGAATAATTCACCCCTCCACTTT
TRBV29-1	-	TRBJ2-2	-	CSGTLLGTGELFF	TGCAGCGGGACACTCCTAGGCACCGGGGAGCTGTTTTTT
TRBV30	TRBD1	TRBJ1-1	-	CAWSHQGVGRAFF	TGTGCCTGGAGTCACCAGGGGGTAGGAAGAGCTTTCTTT
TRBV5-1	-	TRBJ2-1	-	CASSLETIIYNEQFF	TGCGCCAGCAGCTTGGAGACAATAATTTACAATGAGCAGTTCTTC
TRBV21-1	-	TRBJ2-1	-	CASSNPEQPGYNEQFF	TGTGCCAGCAGCAATCCAGAACAACCAGGCTACAATGAGCAGTTCTTC
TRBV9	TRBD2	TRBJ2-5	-	CASSAGLAGLQETQYF	TGTGCCAGCAGCGCCGGACTAGCGGGATTACAAGAGACCCAGTACTTC
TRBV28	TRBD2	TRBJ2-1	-	CASRAGGEVNEQFF	TGTGCCAGCCGAGCGGGGGGGGAAGTTAATGAGCAGTTCTTC